This is a list of T cell receptor beta chains from one sample in a study of OX40 agonist ivuxolimab in advanced cancers. Method: immunoSEQ multiplex PCR; TCRdb's copy keeps in-frame clones and lacks some. The data show under 70,000 clones, roughly 84% seen once. The sequencing used CD4+ or CD8+ T cells sorted from blood, collected in a trial of the OX40 agonist ivuxolimab. The origin of the receptors is an adult with an advanced solid tumor such as melanoma, head and neck, liver or kidney cancer. CDR3s include the opening cysteine and the closing phenylalanine or tryptophan. The order of the fields is D gene, V gene, clone size, J gene, CDR3 protein, CDR3 DNA. The D gene is left open where the match is weak. The listing skips clone size in some rows; elsewhere it reads once, few, many or a size class.

d_gene: -; v_gene: TRBV5-1; abundance: -; j_gene: TRBJ1-1; CDR3aa: CASSLARGWGAEAFF; CDR3nt: TGCGCCAGCAGCTTGGCCAGGGGATGGGGCGCTGAAGCTTTCTTT
d_gene: -; v_gene: TRBV29-1; abundance: -; j_gene: TRBJ1-1; CDR3aa: CSAIQGAGSTEAFF; CDR3nt: TGCAGCGCCATACAGGGAGCGGGGAGCACTGAAGCTTTCTTT
d_gene: -; v_gene: TRBV5-1; abundance: -; j_gene: TRBJ1-4; CDR3aa: CASKRDIGEKLFF; CDR3nt: TGCGCCAGCAAGCGGGACATTGGGGAAAAACTGTTTTTT
d_gene: -; v_gene: TRBV25-1; abundance: few; j_gene: TRBJ1-6; CDR3aa: CASGDSPLHF; CDR3nt: TGTGCCAGCGGCGATTCACCCCTCCACTTT
d_gene: -; v_gene: TRBV27; abundance: -; j_gene: TRBJ2-2; CDR3aa: CASSAKGTGFPGELFF; CDR3nt: TGTGCCAGCAGTGCAAAGGGCACAGGGTTTCCCGGGGAGCTGTTTTTT
d_gene: -; v_gene: TRBV7-9; abundance: -; j_gene: TRBJ2-5; CDR3aa: CASSLGGVVPSVGETQYF; CDR3nt: TGTGCCAGCAGCTTAGGCGGCGTGGTTCCTAGCGTGGGGGAGACCCAGTACTTC
d_gene: -; v_gene: TRBV5-6; abundance: -; j_gene: TRBJ1-1; CDR3aa: CASTSNVGARTEAFF; CDR3nt: TGTGCCAGCACCTCGAATGTGGGGGCTAGGACTGAAGCTTTCTTT
d_gene: TRBD1; v_gene: TRBV28; abundance: -; j_gene: TRBJ2-3; CDR3aa: CASSVPGGIGDTQYF; CDR3nt: TGTGCCAGCAGTGTACCAGGGGGAATAGGAGATACGCAGTATTTT
d_gene: TRBD2; v_gene: TRBV2; abundance: few; j_gene: TRBJ2-5; CDR3aa: CASSVGRGETQYF; CDR3nt: TGTGCCAGCAGTGTTGGGAGGGGAGAGACCCAGTACTTC
d_gene: TRBD1; v_gene: TRBV4-3; abundance: -; j_gene: TRBJ1-4; CDR3aa: CASSQEARGRMGNEKLFF; CDR3nt: TGCGCCAGCAGCCAAGAAGCCAGGGGGCGGATGGGTAATGAAAAACTGTTTTTT
d_gene: -; v_gene: TRBV6-5; abundance: -; j_gene: TRBJ2-1; CDR3aa: CASSYDRGLYNEQFF; CDR3nt: TGTGCCAGCAGTTACGACAGGGGACTATACAATGAGCAGTTCTTC
d_gene: TRBD1; v_gene: TRBV27; abundance: -; j_gene: TRBJ1-5; CDR3aa: CASSPHSTGGGQPQHF; CDR3nt: TGTGCCAGCAGTCCCCACTCGACAGGGGGCGGTCAGCCCCAGCATTTT
d_gene: -; v_gene: TRBV29-1; abundance: -; j_gene: TRBJ1-1; CDR3aa: CSVGDVGQIAFF; CDR3nt: TGCAGCGTCGGGGACGTGGGGCAGATCGCTTTCTTT
d_gene: -; v_gene: TRBV27; abundance: -; j_gene: TRBJ1-6; CDR3aa: CASRFKLAGDVDYNSPLHF; CDR3nt: TGTGCCAGCAGGTTTAAATTGGCGGGGGACGTTGACTATAATTCACCCCTCCACTTT
d_gene: TRBD1; v_gene: TRBV7-9; abundance: -; j_gene: TRBJ1-1; CDR3aa: CASSLHGTANTEAFF; CDR3nt: TGTGCCAGCAGCTTACATGGGACAGCGAACACTGAAGCTTTCTTT
d_gene: -; v_gene: TRBV5-1; abundance: -; j_gene: TRBJ2-5; CDR3aa: CASSLGASEETQYF; CDR3nt: TGCGCCAGCAGCTTGGGGGCTTCCGAAGAGACCCAGTACTTC
d_gene: TRBD1; v_gene: TRBV5-1; abundance: -; j_gene: TRBJ1-2; CDR3aa: CASSFGPRRQGNYGYTF; CDR3nt: TGCGCCAGCAGCTTTGGACCTCGAAGACAGGGGAACTATGGCTACACCTTC
d_gene: -; v_gene: TRBV5-1; abundance: -; j_gene: TRBJ2-3; CDR3aa: CASSLGVLGDTQYF; CDR3nt: TGCGCCAGCAGCTTGGGTGTCCTTGGGGATACGCAGTATTTT
d_gene: TRBD1; v_gene: TRBV19; abundance: -; j_gene: TRBJ1-3; CDR3aa: CASNKGQGVGNTIYF; CDR3nt: TGTGCCAGTAACAAAGGACAGGGGGTCGGAAACACCATATATTTT
d_gene: TRBD2; v_gene: TRBV5-1; abundance: -; j_gene: TRBJ2-1; CDR3aa: CASSFVPGGAYNEQFF; CDR3nt: TGCGCCAGCAGCTTTGTCCCCGGGGGGGCCTACAATGAGCAGTTCTTC
d_gene: TRBD2; v_gene: TRBV4-3; abundance: -; j_gene: TRBJ2-3; CDR3aa: CASSQDLAGGGDTQYF; CDR3nt: TGCGCCAGCAGCCAAGATCTAGCGGGGGGAGGGGATACGCAGTATTTT
d_gene: -; v_gene: TRBV6-5; abundance: -; j_gene: TRBJ2-3; CDR3aa: CASSGAPSTDTQYF; CDR3nt: TGTGCCAGCTCAGGGGCTCCTAGCACAGATACGCAGTATTTT
d_gene: TRBD1; v_gene: TRBV5-1; abundance: -; j_gene: TRBJ1-2; CDR3aa: CASSLTRQGQGRGYTF; CDR3nt: TGCGCCAGCAGCTTGACAAGACAGGGACAGGGGAGAGGCTACACCTTC
d_gene: -; v_gene: TRBV7-2; abundance: -; j_gene: TRBJ2-3; CDR3aa: CASRTGVATDTQYF; CDR3nt: TGTGCCAGCAGGACGGGGGTTGCGACAGATACGCAGTATTTT
d_gene: -; v_gene: TRBV19; abundance: -; j_gene: TRBJ1-2; CDR3aa: CASRYRGAEDGYTF; CDR3nt: TGTGCCAGTAGATATAGGGGGGCAGAAGATGGCTACACCTTC
d_gene: -; v_gene: TRBV5-4; abundance: -; j_gene: TRBJ2-2; CDR3aa: CASSPGRGNTGELFF; CDR3nt: TGTGCCAGCAGCCCCGGACGGGGGAACACCGGGGAGCTGTTTTTT
d_gene: -; v_gene: TRBV5-1; abundance: -; j_gene: TRBJ1-3; CDR3aa: CASSLGRASSGNTIYF; CDR3nt: TGCGCCAGCAGCTTGGGCAGGGCTAGCTCTGGAAACACCATATATTTT
d_gene: -; v_gene: TRBV7-9; abundance: few; j_gene: TRBJ2-7; CDR3aa: CASSWTELSYEQYF; CDR3nt: TGTGCCAGCAGCTGGACAGAACTCTCCTACGAGCAGTACTTC
d_gene: -; v_gene: TRBV9; abundance: -; j_gene: TRBJ1-3; CDR3aa: CASSASMGNTIYF; CDR3nt: TGTGCCAGCAGCGCCTCAATGGGAAACACCATATATTTT
d_gene: -; v_gene: TRBV6-1; abundance: -; j_gene: TRBJ2-2; CDR3aa: CASSEWASGELFF; CDR3nt: TGTGCCAGCAGTGAATGGGCGTCCGGGGAGCTGTTTTTT
d_gene: -; v_gene: TRBV28; abundance: once; j_gene: TRBJ1-2; CDR3aa: CASTNGGVPNYGYTF; CDR3nt: TGTGCCAGCACCAATGGGGGGGTTCCTAACTATGGCTACACCTTC
d_gene: -; v_gene: TRBV5-1; abundance: -; j_gene: TRBJ2-4; CDR3aa: CASSLGDLAKNIQYF; CDR3nt: TGCGCCAGCAGCTTGGGGGATCTAGCCAAAAACATTCAGTACTTC
d_gene: TRBD1; v_gene: TRBV19; abundance: -; j_gene: TRBJ1-5; CDR3aa: CASSIWGQGDNQPQHF; CDR3nt: TGTGCCAGTAGTATATGGGGACAGGGGGACAATCAGCCCCAGCATTTT
d_gene: -; v_gene: TRBV18; abundance: -; j_gene: TRBJ2-7; CDR3aa: CASLHDKSYEQYF; CDR3nt: TGTGCCAGCCTTCACGACAAATCCTACGAGCAGTACTTC
d_gene: -; v_gene: TRBV10-3; abundance: few; j_gene: TRBJ1-2; CDR3aa: CAISGGPGYGYTF; CDR3nt: TGTGCCATCTCGGGGGGGCCGGGATATGGCTACACCTTC
d_gene: TRBD2; v_gene: TRBV6-1; abundance: -; j_gene: TRBJ2-2; CDR3aa: CASSRRGANTGELFF; CDR3nt: TGTGCCAGCAGTAGGCGGGGGGCGAACACCGGGGAGCTGTTTTTT
d_gene: -; v_gene: TRBV6-5; abundance: -; j_gene: TRBJ1-2; CDR3aa: CASSYQGFGQYGYTF; CDR3nt: TGTGCCAGCAGTTACCAAGGTTTTGGTCAGTATGGCTACACCTTC